The 10 T cell receptor beta chains presented below share a single source sample, sequenced in a study of STAT5B mutations in CD4+ large granular lymphocyte leukemia (dated by TCRdb to between 2021 and 2024). The library was made by the immunoSEQ multiplex PCR assay. TCRdb limited this immuneACCESS table to in-frame rearrangements with V and J called. A share of clones is missing; checked studies link under half to unresolved V genes, and the rest is unexplained. The sample table contains some 7,700 clones; only one count was recorded for roughly nine tenths of them. Approximately 48% of the sample is in the top ten clones. The sequencing sample was made of PBMCs. The origin of the receptors is a woman aged 70 to 79 with CD4+ T-cell large granular lymphocyte leukemia.

This chain uses TRBV30 with TRBJ2-2, with D perhaps matching TRBD1 or TRBD2 (6 bases each). The CDR3 contains 13 residues. CDR1 is GTSNPN, CDR2 SVGIG, per germline (reference sequence). Trimming pared 3 bases from V and 7 bases from J, leaving 12 bases between. CDR3 nucleotide sequence: TGTGCCTGGAGAGGGGGGTTTAGCGGGGAGCTGTTTTTT. Translation: CAWRGGFSGELFF. The full variable domain, completed using reference TRBV30 and TRBJ2-2, is SQTIHQWPATLVQPVGSPLSLECTVEGTSNPNLYWYRQAAGRGLQLLFYSVGIGQISSEVPQNLSASRPQDRQFILSSKKLLLSDSGFYLCAWRGGFSGELFFGEGSRLTVL.

The CDR3 DNA reads TGTGCCAGCACCTCGGAGGGCCGGGAGCAGTACTTC. This encodes CASTSEGREQYF. The chain carries TRBV6-6 and TRBJ2-7; D perhaps matches TRBD2 (6 bases). The germline V gene encodes CDR1 MNHNY and CDR2 SVGAGI (reference sequence). The ends were cut back, 7 bases at V and 7 bases at J, with 14 bases in the middle. This CDR3 has 12 amino acids.

In this sample, this clone turned up a few times. The J gene is TRBJ1-5, the V gene TRBV21-1; the DNA was not compared with TRBD1, the D call given in the table. TRBV21-1 corresponds to a pseudogene. CDR3 length: 14 amino acids. CDR3 amino acids: CASPDITSNQPQHF. CDR3 nucleotides: TGTGCCAGCCCGGACATCACTAGCAATCAGCCCCAGCATTTT.

This clone is termed medium-sized. Written as DNA, the CDR3 is TGTGCCAGCAGCGTAGATTCGGGGGGCACAGATACGCAGTATTTT. Amino acid sequence: CASSVDSGGTDTQYF. The genes are TRBV9 and TRBJ2-3, with D possibly matching TRBD2 (6 bases). V lost 0 bases and J 1 base, leaving 9 bases between the germline ends. Germline loops: CDR1 SGDLS, CDR2 YYNGEE. The CDR3 sequence is 15 residues long.

The chain carries TRBV11-3 and TRBJ2-3; D not resolved. Germline-derived CDR1 and CDR2 are SGHNT and YENEEA. This CDR3 is 12 amino acids long. Trimming removed 5 bases at V and 6 bases at J, with 9 bases between. The CDR3 coding sequence is TGTGCCAGCAGCCTCCATGGGGATACGCAGTATTTT. It is translated as CASSLHGDTQYF.

This chain uses TRBV7-9 with TRBJ2-3; D possibly corresponds to TRBD2 (5 bases). Germline assignment: CDR1 SEHNR and CDR2 FQNEAQ (reference sequence). The germline V and J ends were trimmed by 8 bases and 2 bases, with 17 bases remaining between them. The CDR3 extends over 15 amino acids. The CDR3 loop reads CASLPLGRDTDTQYF. The CDR3 DNA reads as TGTGCCAGCCTCCCTTTGGGGAGAGACACAGATACGCAGTATTTT.

The V gene is TRBV10-3, the J gene TRBJ1-2, with D possibly TRBD1 on 6 matching bases. V lost 6 bases, J lost 6 bases, and 14 bases lay in between. In germline, CDR1 is ENHRY, CDR2 SYGVKD. This CDR3 is built from 13 residues. CDR3 amino acids: CAISEGGADGYTF. CDR3 sequence (DNA): TGTGCCATCAGCGAGGGGGGGGCAGATGGCTACACCTTC.

The chain has TRBV30 and TRBJ2-7; D call uncertain. Germline V gives CDR1 GTSNPN, CDR2 SVGIG (reference sequence). V lost 2 bases to trimming and J lost 2 bases, with 10 bases between them. The CDR3 is 13 residues long. The CDR3 nucleotides read TGTGCCTGGAGTAGTGAAGACCCCTACGAGCAGTACTTC. Translating gives CAWSSEDPYEQYF.

The chain uses TRBV7-3 and TRBJ2-5; TRBD2 aligns across 14 bases. The CDR3 length is 16 residues. V shed 4 bases and J 5 bases; nucleotides not matched to a gene: 6. Germline loops: CDR1 SGHTA, CDR2 FQGTGA. CDR3 residues: CASSSGLAGGRETQYF. As DNA, the CDR3 is TGTGCCAGCAGCTCCGGACTAGCGGGGGGCAGGGAGACCCAGTACTTC. Supplemented by reference TRBV7-3 and TRBJ2-5, the full variable domain reads GAGVSQTPSNKVTEKGKYVELRCDPISGHTALYWYRQSLGQGPEFLIYFQGTGAADDSGLPNDRFFAVRPEGSVSTLKIQRTERGDSAVYLCASSSGLAGGRETQYFGPGTRLLVL.

The CDR3 coding sequence is TGTGCCAGCAGTCCCCAGGGGTACTATGGCTACACCTTC. Amino acid sequence: CASSPQGYYGYTF. The rearrangement joins TRBV6-5 to TRBJ1-2, with D tentatively TRBD1 (6 bases). CDR3 size: 13 residues. The V gene's germline CDR1 is MNHEY and CDR2 SVGAGI. Between the trimmed V and J ends, which lost 5 bases and 3 bases, there was a span of 10 bases.